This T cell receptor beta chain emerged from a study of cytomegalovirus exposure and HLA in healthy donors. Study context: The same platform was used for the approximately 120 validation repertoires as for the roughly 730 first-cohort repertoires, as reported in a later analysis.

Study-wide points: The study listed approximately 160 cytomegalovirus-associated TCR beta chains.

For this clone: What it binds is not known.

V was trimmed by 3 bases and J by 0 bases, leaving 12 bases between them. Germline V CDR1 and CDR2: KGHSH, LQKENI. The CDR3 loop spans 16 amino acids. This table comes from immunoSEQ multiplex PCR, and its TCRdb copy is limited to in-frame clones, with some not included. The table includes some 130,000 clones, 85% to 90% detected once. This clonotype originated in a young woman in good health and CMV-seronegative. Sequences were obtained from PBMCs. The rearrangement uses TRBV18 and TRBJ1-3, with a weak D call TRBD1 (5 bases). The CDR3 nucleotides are TGTGCCAGCTCACCGCGGGGGATCGTCTCTGGAAACACCATATATTTT. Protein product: CASSPRGIVSGNTIYF.